This is a list of T cell receptor beta chains from one sample in a study of blood T cells in healthy people across ages. TCRdb passed the 5' RACE reads through MiXCR, listing each CDR3 protein once. The data show about 1.6 million distinct CDR3 sequences, with 34% seen just once and approximately 10% held by the top ten. Sequencing was performed on blood. Receptor source: a young woman in good health. Both conserved end residues are part of each CDR3. The D gene is left open where the match is weak. For some rows the clone size is stated as once, few or many, or as a class when expanded; others skip it.

V: TRBV5-1
J: TRBJ2-7
size: NA
D: NA
CDR3: CASSPFKTGFQQYF
DNA: TGCGCCAGCAGCCCTTTCAAGACTGGATTCCAGCAGTACTTC

V: TRBV4-1
J: TRBJ2-7
size: NA
D: TRBD1
CDR3: CASRRSEGQGSYEQYF
DNA: TGCGCCAGCAGAAGAAGTGAGGGACAGGGATCCTACGAGCAGTACTTC

V: TRBV7-6
J: TRBJ2-7
size: NA
D: TRBD2
CDR3: CASSLVPSGFNEQYF
DNA: TGTGCCAGCAGCTTAGTGCCTAGCGGGTTCAACGAGCAGTACTTC

V: TRBV29-1
J: TRBJ2-5
size: few
D: NA
CDR3: CSVVLNTHYGQYF
DNA: TGCAGCGTTGTCTTGAATACCCACTACGGGCAGTACTTC

V: TRBV7-6
J: TRBJ1-2
size: NA
D: TRBD1
CDR3: CASSAHRDRGFGYTF
DNA: TGTGCCAGCAGCGCTCACCGGGACAGGGGGTTTGGCTACACCTTC

V: TRBV9
J: TRBJ2-1
size: few
D: NA
CDR3: CASSGWRQYEQFF
DNA: TGTGCCAGCAGCGGATGGAGGCAGTATGAGCAGTTCTTC

V: TRBV10-3
J: TRBJ1-6
size: NA
D: NA
CDR3: CAISGGSTSPLHF
DNA: TGTGCCATCAGTGGGGGATCTACTTCACCCCTCCACTTT

V: TRBV2
J: TRBJ2-1
size: NA
D: NA
CDR3: CASIGSVVGYNEQFF
DNA: TGTGCCAGCATAGGGAGTGTGGTGGGGTACAATGAGCAGTTCTTC

V: TRBV6-6
J: TRBJ1-1
size: NA
D: NA
CDR3: CASSYPLGYGGNTEAFF
DNA: TGTGCCAGCAGTTACCCCCTCGGATATGGAGGGAACACTGAAGCTTTCTTT

V: TRBV7-9
J: TRBJ1-1
size: NA
D: TRBD1
CDR3: CASSVGQGMNTEAFF
DNA: TGTGCCAGCAGCGTTGGACAGGGGATGAACACTGAAGCTTTCTTT

V: TRBV12-3/TRBV12-4
J: TRBJ2-1
size: NA
D: TRBD2
CDR3: CASSFAGGPSDEQFF
DNA: TGTGCCAGCAGTTTTGCGGGAGGGCCCTCGGATGAGCAGTTCTTC

V: TRBV28
J: TRBJ2-7
size: few
D: TRBD2
CDR3: CASSSSFLIAGERNYEQYF
DNA: TGTGCCAGCAGTTCTTCTTTTTTGATAGCGGGAGAAAGGAACTACGAGCAGTACTTC

V: TRBV2
J: TRBJ2-7
size: few
D: NA
CDR3: CASRSPLEQYF
DNA: TGTGCCAGCAGGAGTCCCCTCGAGCAGTACTTC

V: TRBV7-3
J: TRBJ2-6
size: NA
D: NA
CDR3: CASSLFSAAGANVLTF
DNA: TGTGCCAGCAGCTTATTCTCGGCAGCTGGGGCCAACGTCCTGACTTTC

V: TRBV20-1
J: TRBJ2-5
size: few
D: NA
CDR3: CSALSGAETQYF
DNA: TGCAGTGCTCTCTCTGGGGCAGAGACCCAGTACTTC

V: TRBV15
J: TRBJ2-5
size: NA
D: TRBD1
CDR3: CATSTRQGMETQYF
DNA: TGTGCCACCAGCACCCGACAGGGGATGGAGACCCAGTACTTC

V: TRBV11-2
J: TRBJ2-7
size: NA
D: NA
CDR3: CASSDLWRGSYNEQYF
DNA: TGTGCCAGCAGCGACCTGTGGCGGGGCTCCTACAATGAGCAGTACTTC

V: TRBV25-1
J: TRBJ1-2
size: few
D: NA
CDR3: CASSDRTDYYGYTF
DNA: TGTGCCAGCAGTGACCGGACCGATTACTATGGCTACACCTTC

V: TRBV29-1
J: TRBJ1-2
size: NA
D: NA
CDR3: CSVPGRGYTF
DNA: TGCAGCGTGCCAGGGAGAGGCTACACCTTC

V: TRBV20-1
J: TRBJ2-2
size: NA
D: NA
CDR3: CSARDPTLDFNTGELFF
DNA: TGCAGTGCTAGAGATCCTACTTTGGACTTTAACACCGGGGAGCTGTTTTTT

V: TRBV15
J: TRBJ1-5
size: NA
D: NA
CDR3: CATSRPHSNQPQHF
DNA: TGTGCCACCAGCAGGCCCCATAGCAATCAGCCCCAGCATTTT

V: TRBV15
J: TRBJ2-3
size: many
D: TRBD2
CDR3: CASRTSGGGDTQYF
DNA: TGTGCCTCAAGGACTAGCGGGGGCGGGGATACGCAGTATTTT

V: TRBV6-6
J: TRBJ2-7
size: NA
D: TRBD1
CDR3: CASRTWDRGDYEQYF
DNA: TGTGCCAGCAGAACCTGGGACAGGGGAGATTACGAGCAGTACTTC

V: TRBV2
J: TRBJ2-1
size: NA
D: NA
CDR3: CASSEAAGRGFYNEQFF
DNA: TGTGCCAGCAGTGAAGCGGCAGGCCGTGGATTCTACAATGAGCAGTTCTTC

V: TRBV4-1
J: TRBJ1-1
size: NA
D: TRBD1
CDR3: CASSHYDRENTEAFF
DNA: TGCGCCAGCAGCCATTACGACAGGGAAAACACTGAAGCTTTCTTT

V: TRBV5-1
J: TRBJ1-1
size: NA
D: NA
CDR3: CASSLDSGVPTEAFF
DNA: TGCGCCAGCAGCTTGGACTCGGGGGTACCTACTGAAGCTTTCTTT

V: TRBV20-1
J: TRBJ2-3
size: NA
D: TRBD2
CDR3: CSGGGASGVTDAQYF
DNA: TGCAGTGGGGGCGGGGCTAGCGGGGTGACAGATGCGCAGTATTTT

V: TRBV12-3/TRBV12-4
J: TRBJ2-1
size: few
D: TRBD2
CDR3: CASSLEPSGRSEQFF
DNA: TGTGCCAGCAGTTTAGAACCCAGCGGGAGGTCTGAGCAGTTCTTC

V: TRBV25-1
J: TRBJ2-7
size: NA
D: NA
CDR3: CATQGFEQYF
DNA: TGTGCCACCCAGGGGTTCGAGCAGTACTTC

V: TRBV12-3/TRBV12-4
J: TRBJ2-1
size: NA
D: TRBD2
CDR3: CASSLGPAGGPEEQFF
DNA: TGTGCCAGCAGCCTGGGACCAGCGGGAGGGCCAGAGGAGCAGTTCTTC

V: TRBV27
J: TRBJ2-7
size: NA
D: TRBD1
CDR3: CASSFQGDIHEQYF
DNA: TGTGCCAGCAGTTTCCAGGGGGACATCCACGAGCAGTACTTC

V: TRBV28
J: TRBJ2-7
size: few
D: TRBD1
CDR3: CASSPRDRPLYEQYF
DNA: TGTGCCAGCAGTCCACGGGACAGGCCCCTCTACGAGCAGTACTTC

V: TRBV20-1
J: TRBJ2-7
size: many
D: NA
CDR3: CSARDLIPGQYF
DNA: TGCAGTGCTAGAGATCTAATTCCTGGGCAGTACTTC

V: TRBV6-1
J: TRBJ2-5
size: few
D: TRBD1
CDR3: CASRTGSGETQYF
DNA: TGTGCCAGCAGGACAGGGTCCGGGGAGACCCAGTACTTC

V: TRBV12-3/TRBV12-4
J: TRBJ2-1
size: few
D: NA
CDR3: CASAGTEENEQFF
DNA: TGTGCCAGCGCGGGGACAGAAGAGAATGAGCAGTTCTTC

V: TRBV6-1
J: TRBJ2-7
size: NA
D: NA
CDR3: CASSVRGSGLPYEQYF
DNA: TGTGCCAGCAGTGTAAGGGGTTCGGGTCTACCCTACGAGCAGTACTTC

V: TRBV20-1
J: TRBJ1-5
size: NA
D: NA
CDR3: CSARDDFDQPQHF
DNA: TGCAGTGCTAGAGATGATTTCGATCAGCCCCAGCATTTT

V: TRBV25-1
J: TRBJ2-1
size: NA
D: NA
CDR3: CASHRYNEQFF
DNA: TGTGCCAGCCATCGATACAATGAGCAGTTCTTC

V: TRBV5-6
J: TRBJ1-2
size: NA
D: NA
CDR3: CASSLGFADNYGYTF
DNA: TGTGCCAGCAGCTTGGGATTCGCAGATAACTATGGCTACACCTTC

V: TRBV5-1
J: TRBJ2-3
size: few
D: NA
CDR3: CASSLGGVSDTQYF
DNA: TGCGCCAGCAGCTTAGGAGGGGTGTCAGATACGCAGTATTTT

V: TRBV20-1
J: TRBJ2-3
size: few
D: TRBD1
CDR3: CSARDFSGTGGTDTQYF
DNA: TGCAGTGCTAGAGATTTCTCCGGGACAGGGGGCACAGATACGCAGTATTTT

V: TRBV5-1
J: TRBJ2-1
size: NA
D: TRBD2
CDR3: CASSPGAGMTSGTYNEQFF
DNA: TGCGCCAGCAGCCCGGGGGCAGGGATGACTAGCGGGACCTACAATGAGCAGTTCTTC

V: TRBV9
J: TRBJ2-7
size: few
D: TRBD1
CDR3: CASSIRQGAYEQYF
DNA: TGTGCCAGCAGCATCCGACAGGGGGCCTACGAGCAGTACTTC

V: TRBV10-3
J: TRBJ2-7
size: NA
D: TRBD1
CDR3: CAISGGAGGNYEQYF
DNA: TGTGCCATCAGTGGGGGGGCAGGGGGCAACTACGAGCAGTACTTC

V: TRBV12-3/TRBV12-4
J: TRBJ2-3
size: few
D: TRBD1
CDR3: CASKHYRGLLAEAGGDTQYF
DNA: TGTGCCAGCAAACACTACAGGGGGCTGCTAGCGGAGGCCGGAGGAGATACGCAGTATTTT

V: TRBV20-1
J: TRBJ2-1
size: once
D: NA
CDR3: CSWGRNRGKDNEQFF
DNA: TGCAGTTGGGGTAGGAATCGCGGGAAGGACAATGAGCAGTTCTTC

V: TRBV7-6
J: TRBJ2-7
size: NA
D: TRBD2
CDR3: CASSLVSLAGGVDEQYF
DNA: TGTGCCAGCAGCTTAGTATCCCTAGCGGGGGGTGTGGACGAGCAGTACTTC

V: TRBV7-8
J: TRBJ2-2
size: NA
D: NA
CDR3: CASSLGDFYTRELFF
DNA: TGTGCCAGCAGCTTAGGGGACTTTTACACCCGGGAGCTGTTTTTT

V: TRBV6-1
J: TRBJ2-3
size: few
D: NA
CDR3: CASTQTRLASTDTQYF
DNA: TGTGCCAGCACCCAAACAAGGCTAGCTAGCACAGATACGCAGTATTTT

V: TRBV20-1
J: TRBJ2-5
size: few
D: NA
CDR3: CSASRAGTETQYF
DNA: TGCAGTGCTAGTAGGGCGGGCACTGAGACCCAGTACTTC

V: TRBV21-1
J: TRBJ2-1
size: NA
D: NA
CDR3: CASSKERLAGDNEQFF
DNA: TGTGCCAGCAGCAAAGAGAGGCTAGCGGGGGACAATGAGCAGTTCTTC

V: TRBV7-8
J: TRBJ1-2
size: NA
D: NA
CDR3: CASSFLSLTENYGYTF
DNA: TGTGCCAGCAGCTTCTTATCCTTAACAGAGAACTATGGCTACACCTTC

V: TRBV20-1
J: TRBJ2-7
size: few
D: NA
CDR3: CSAETKSGPYEQYF
DNA: TGCAGTGCTGAAACTAAGAGCGGGCCTTACGAGCAGTACTTC